This T cell receptor beta chain was sequenced in a study of OX40 agonist ivuxolimab in advanced cancers. Context from the whole study: Ivuxolimab was an agonistic, fully human IgG2 monoclonal antibody directed against OX40 (CD134), a costimulatory receptor. Intravenous ivuxolimab was administered to patients every 2 weeks at six dose levels: 0.01, 0.1, 0.3, 1.5, 3 and 10 mg/kg. Of the roughly 52 dose-escalation patients, hepatocellular carcinoma was present in about 20, melanoma in roughly 15, renal cell carcinoma in 9 and head and neck cancer in 9. The dose-escalation cohort was 82.7% male with a mean age of around 64 years, ranging from roughly 20 to 80. Patients were allowed to have had prior anti-PD-1, anti-PD-L1 or anti-CTLA-4 therapy, and 40% of the dose-escalation patients had been treated with checkpoint inhibitors. Partial responses occurred in three dose-escalation patients, of whom one had hepatocellular carcinoma and two had cutaneous melanoma. The purpose of peripheral TCRbeta sequencing was to test whether ivuxolimab changed TCR sequence diversity and led to clonal T-cell expansion. The paper reports the monotherapy dose-escalation portion (N = 52 patients) of the phase I ivuxolimab trial.

As for this clone: Its binding antigen is unknown. No clone much larger than this one lies a single base away; base qualities are absent.

The trial excluded patients who had a history of autoimmune disease or who were on systemic immunosuppression. Peripheral blood for TCR sequencing was drawn from every dose cohort at baseline, at cycle 4 day 1 and at cycle 7 day 1. The samples were taken from a phase I, first-in-human, multicenter, open-label dose-escalation trial of ivuxolimab. Adults with locally advanced or metastatic melanoma, renal cell, hepatocellular, or head and neck squamous cell carcinoma were enrolled in the trial. Before TCR sequencing, CD4+ T cells and CD8+ T cells were sorted from peripheral blood as separate populations. Genomic DNA was extracted from sorted cells for sequencing of the TCRbeta CDR3 region. TCRbeta CDR3 regions were sequenced using the immunoSEQ Assay. Entries here come from immuneACCESS through TCRdb and include only in-frame sequences with V and J called. Some clones fail to appear in such tables; in the studies checked, an unresolved V gene covers under half of the shortfall, and the cause of the remainder is unknown. For this sample the table gives approximately 74,000 clones, of which under 95% were detected only once. The ten most abundant clones make up approximately 6% of the sample.

Looking up the germline V gene (reference sequence) yields CDR1 LNHDA and CDR2 SQIVND. V loses 5 bases of germline sequence and J loses 1 base, and the interval between the two ends is 9 bases. The cysteine opens and the phenylalanine closes a CDR3 of 15 amino acids. Kept here is only the CDR3 DNA, which spans 45 bases and is read in frame from base 1. Broader findings and caveats from the paper: In the 0.1-3.0 mg/kg groups, partial responders had among the lowest normalized peripheral clonal expansion, particularly in CD8+ T cells. At doses of 0.1 to 3.0 mg/kg, clonal expansion of both CD4+ and CD8+ T cells in blood was seen between baseline and week 6. After ivuxolimab, CD8+ T cells had more expanded clones than CD4+ T cells on average. Low levels of normalized T-cell clonal expansion were also shown by some nonresponding patients. Antigen specificity was not determined for the clonally expanded peripheral T cells.

Sample: CD4+ or CD8+ T cells sorted from blood, taken in a trial of the OX40 agonist ivuxolimab. This receptor was obtained from an adult with an advanced solid tumor such as melanoma, head and neck, liver or kidney cancer. This chain joins TRBV19 to TRBJ1-6, and TRBD1 may be the D gene, going by 6 matching bases. CDR3 region: CASSEGESYNSPLHF. At the DNA level, the sequence is TGTGCCAGTAGTGAGGGGGAATCCTATAATTCACCCCTCCACTTT.